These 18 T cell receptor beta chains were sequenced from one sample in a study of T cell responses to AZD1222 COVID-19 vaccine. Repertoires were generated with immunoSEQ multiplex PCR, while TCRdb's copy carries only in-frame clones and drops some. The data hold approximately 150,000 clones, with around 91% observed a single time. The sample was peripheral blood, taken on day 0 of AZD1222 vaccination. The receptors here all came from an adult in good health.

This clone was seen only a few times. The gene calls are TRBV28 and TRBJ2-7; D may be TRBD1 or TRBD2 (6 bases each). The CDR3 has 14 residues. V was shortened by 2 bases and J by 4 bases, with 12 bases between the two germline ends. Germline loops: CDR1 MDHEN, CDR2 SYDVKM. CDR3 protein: CASSLRGVGYEQYF. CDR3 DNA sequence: TGTGCCAGCAGTTTAAGGGGGGTTGGGTACGAGCAGTACTTC.

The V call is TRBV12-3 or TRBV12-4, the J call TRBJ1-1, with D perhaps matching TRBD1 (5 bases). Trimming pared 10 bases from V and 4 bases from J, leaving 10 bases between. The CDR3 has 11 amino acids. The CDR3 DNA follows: TGTGCCACTGCAGGGCCCACTGAAGCTTTCTTT. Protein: CATAGPTEAFF.

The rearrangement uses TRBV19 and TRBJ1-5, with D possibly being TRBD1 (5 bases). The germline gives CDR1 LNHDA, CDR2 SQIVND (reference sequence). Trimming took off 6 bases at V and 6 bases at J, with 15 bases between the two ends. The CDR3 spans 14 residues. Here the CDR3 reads CASSPGTAAQPQHF. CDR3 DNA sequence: TGTGCCAGTAGCCCAGGGACCGCCGCTCAGCCCCAGCATTTT.

CDR3 sequence: CASRREDRLSVGTEAFF. The CDR3 DNA reads TGTGCCAGTAGAAGAGAGGACAGGCTCTCGGTCGGCACTGAAGCTTTCTTT. The chain links TRBV19 to TRBJ1-1, with 7 bases fitting TRBD1. Germline V gene sequence: CDR1 LNHDA, CDR2 SQIVND (reference sequence). The CDR3 is 17 residues long. Losses at the gene ends were 6 bases for V and 4 bases for J; bases not matched to a gene: 17.

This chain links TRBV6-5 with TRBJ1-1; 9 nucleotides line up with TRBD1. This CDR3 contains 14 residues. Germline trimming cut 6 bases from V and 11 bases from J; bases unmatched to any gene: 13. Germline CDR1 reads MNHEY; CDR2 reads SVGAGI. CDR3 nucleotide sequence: TGTGCCAGCAGCGAGAGAACAGGGGGCTGGGGGGCTTTCTTT. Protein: CASSERTGGWGAFF.

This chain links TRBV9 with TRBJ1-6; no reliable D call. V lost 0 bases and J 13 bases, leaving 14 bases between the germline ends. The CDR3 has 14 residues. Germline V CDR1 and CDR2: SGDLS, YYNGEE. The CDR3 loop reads CASSVEDGFRPLHF. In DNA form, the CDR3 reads TGTGCCAGCAGCGTAGAAGACGGATTCAGGCCCCTCCACTTT.

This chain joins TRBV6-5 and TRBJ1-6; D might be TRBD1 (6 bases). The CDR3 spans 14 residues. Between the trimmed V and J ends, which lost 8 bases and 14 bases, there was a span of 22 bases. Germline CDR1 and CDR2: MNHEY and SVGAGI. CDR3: CASGLDRSRVSLHF. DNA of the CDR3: TGTGCCAGCGGGCTAGACAGGTCCAGAGTCTCCCTCCACTTT.

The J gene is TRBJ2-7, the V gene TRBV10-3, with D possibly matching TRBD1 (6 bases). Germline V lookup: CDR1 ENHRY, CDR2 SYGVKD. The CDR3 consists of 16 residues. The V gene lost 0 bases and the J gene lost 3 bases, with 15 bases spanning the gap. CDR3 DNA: TGTGCCATCAGTGAGTCGCAAGTGGGCAGGGGCTACGAGCAGTACTTC. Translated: CAISESQVGRGYEQYF.

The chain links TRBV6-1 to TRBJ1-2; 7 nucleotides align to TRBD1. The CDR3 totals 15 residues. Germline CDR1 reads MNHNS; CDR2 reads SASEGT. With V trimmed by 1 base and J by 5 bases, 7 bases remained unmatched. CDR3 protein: CASSEGLGQRYGYTF. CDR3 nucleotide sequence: TGTGCCAGCAGTGAAGGGTTGGGACAGCGGTATGGCTACACCTTC.

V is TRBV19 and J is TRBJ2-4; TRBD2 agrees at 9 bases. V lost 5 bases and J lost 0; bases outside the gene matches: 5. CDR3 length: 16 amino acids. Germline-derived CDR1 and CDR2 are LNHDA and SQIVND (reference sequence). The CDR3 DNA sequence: TGTGCCAGTAGTTCCCTAGCGGGGATAGCCAAAAACATTCAGTACTTC. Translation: CASSSLAGIAKNIQYF.

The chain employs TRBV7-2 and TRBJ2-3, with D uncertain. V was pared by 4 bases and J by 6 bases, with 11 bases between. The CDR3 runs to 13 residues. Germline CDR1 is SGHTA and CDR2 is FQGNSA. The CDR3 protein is CASSSYLDDTQYF. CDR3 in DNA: TGTGCCAGCAGCTCCTACCTGGACGATACGCAGTATTTT. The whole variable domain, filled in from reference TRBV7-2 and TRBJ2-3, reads GAGVSQSPSNKVTEKGKDVELRCDPISGHTALYWYRQSLGQGLEFLIYFQGNSAPDKSGLPSDRFSAERTGGSVSTLTIQRTQQEDSAVYLCASSSYLDDTQYFGPGTRLTVL.

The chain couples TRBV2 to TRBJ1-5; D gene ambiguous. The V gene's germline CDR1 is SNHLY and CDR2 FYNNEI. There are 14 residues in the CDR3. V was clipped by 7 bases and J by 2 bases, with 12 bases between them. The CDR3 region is CASKKAHGNQPQHF. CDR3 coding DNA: TGTGCCAGCAAGAAGGCCCATGGCAATCAGCCCCAGCATTTT.

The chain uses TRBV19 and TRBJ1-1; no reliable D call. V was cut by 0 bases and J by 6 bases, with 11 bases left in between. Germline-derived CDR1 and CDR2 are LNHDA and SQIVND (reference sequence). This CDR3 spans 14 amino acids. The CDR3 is CASSIDRKKSEAFF. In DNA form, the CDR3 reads TGTGCCAGTAGTATAGATAGGAAGAAATCTGAAGCTTTCTTT.

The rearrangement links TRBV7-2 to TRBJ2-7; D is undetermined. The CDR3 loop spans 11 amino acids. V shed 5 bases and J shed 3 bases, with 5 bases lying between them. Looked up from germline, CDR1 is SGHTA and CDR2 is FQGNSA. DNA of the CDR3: TGTGCCAGCAGCCCCCACTACGAGCAGTACTTC. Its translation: CASSPHYEQYF.

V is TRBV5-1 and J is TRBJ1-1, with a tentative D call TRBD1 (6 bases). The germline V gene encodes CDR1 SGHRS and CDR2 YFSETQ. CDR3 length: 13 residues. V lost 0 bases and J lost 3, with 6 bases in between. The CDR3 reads CASSLDRDTEAFF. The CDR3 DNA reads TGCGCCAGCAGCTTGGACAGGGACACTGAAGCTTTCTTT. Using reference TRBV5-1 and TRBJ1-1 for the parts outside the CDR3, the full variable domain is KAGVTQTPRYLIKTRGQQVTLSCSPISGHRSVSWYQQTPGQGLQFLFEYFSETQRNKGNFPGRFSGRQFSNSRSEMNVSTLELGDSALYLCASSLDRDTEAFFGQGTRLTVV.

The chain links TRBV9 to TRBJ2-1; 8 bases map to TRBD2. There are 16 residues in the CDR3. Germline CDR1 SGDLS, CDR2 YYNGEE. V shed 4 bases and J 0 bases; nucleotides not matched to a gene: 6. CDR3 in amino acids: CASSSPGTSSYNEQFF. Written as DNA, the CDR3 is TGTGCCAGCAGCTCCCCCGGGACTAGCTCCTACAATGAGCAGTTCTTC.

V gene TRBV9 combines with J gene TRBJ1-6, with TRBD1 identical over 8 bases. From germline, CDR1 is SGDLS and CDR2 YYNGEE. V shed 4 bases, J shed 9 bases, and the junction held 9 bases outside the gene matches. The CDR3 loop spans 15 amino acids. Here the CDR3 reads CASSLRTGNGSPLHF. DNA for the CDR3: TGTGCCAGCAGCCTACGGACAGGGAACGGTTCACCCCTCCACTTT.

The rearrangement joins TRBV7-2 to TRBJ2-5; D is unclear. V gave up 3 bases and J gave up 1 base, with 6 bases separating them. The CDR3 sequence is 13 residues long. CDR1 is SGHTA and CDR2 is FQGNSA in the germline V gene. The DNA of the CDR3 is TGTGCCAGCAGCTTGGTATCCCAAGAGACCCAGTACTTC. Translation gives CASSLVSQETQYF.